One sample yielded the 8 T cell receptor beta chains listed below, sequenced in a study of Ad26.COV2.S vaccination and SARS-CoV-2 variants (dated by TCRdb to 2020 to 2022). Interpreted using the paper, the treatment or condition label stands for: around 19 received Ad26.COV2.S at low or high dose, single or two shots; about 5 received placebo; per-sample allocation not given. For vaccine and placebo recipients, the sequenced repertoires came from samples collected on day 63 after the first injection. The library was built by means of the immunoSEQ multiplex PCR assay. TCRdb obtained this table from immuneACCESS and retained in-frame rearrangements with V and J assigned. These tables miss some clones; where compared with another copy, unresolved V genes account for less than half of the shortfall, and the remainder is unexplained. This sample comprises roughly 240,000 clones, more than 75% of them detected only once. Of the sample, approximately 12% falls within the top ten clones.

The input for sequencing was peripheral blood, taken in a trial of Ad26.COV2.S vaccine versus placebo. These receptors came from a person aged 18-60 years who received the Ad26.COV2.S COVID-19 vaccine or a placebo.

The chain has TRBV6-5 and TRBJ1-5; the D gene is possibly TRBD1 (6 bases). The CDR3 loop spans 15 amino acids. Trimming stripped 7 bases from V and 7 bases from J, with 20 bases between. CDR1 is MNHEY and CDR2 is SVGAGI in the germline V gene. The CDR3 protein is CASTGDTQGQQPQHF. The CDR3 bases are TGTGCCAGCACGGGGGACACCCAAGGGCAACAGCCCCAGCATTTT.

This chain uses TRBV7-9 with TRBJ1-1; D is uncertain. This CDR3 has 15 amino acids. V dropped 4 bases and J dropped 2 bases, with 14 bases sitting between them. Germline V gene sequence: CDR1 SEHNR, CDR2 FQNEAQ (reference sequence). CDR3 nucleotide sequence: TGTGCCAGCAGCTCAACGGGCCCCGTTAACACTGAAGCTTTCTTT. As protein: CASSSTGPVNTEAFF. Combining the CDR3 with reference TRBV7-9 and TRBJ1-1 gives the whole variable domain DTGVSQNPRHKITKRGQNVTFRCDPISEHNRLYWYRQTLGQGPEFLTYFQNEAQLEKSRLLSDRFSAERPKGSFSTLEIQRTEQGDSAMYLCASSSTGPVNTEAFFGQGTRLTVV.

The CDR3 sequence is CASGEPGANVLTF. CDR3 DNA: TGTGCCAGCGGTGAACCTGGGGCCAACGTCCTGACTTTC. The rearrangement joins TRBV7-9 to TRBJ2-6, with no clear D. CDR3 size: 13 residues. Germline values: CDR1 SEHNR, CDR2 FQNEAQ (reference sequence). V was cut by 8 bases and J by 2 bases, with 7 bases left in between.

This clone has a single count. This chain joins TRBV5-6 and TRBJ1-1; D call uncertain. CDR3 length: 13 amino acids. Germline CDR1 and CDR2: SGHDT and YYEEEE. Trimming left V 3 bases short and J 4 bases short, with 10 bases between. The CDR3 reads CASSSFFLTEAFF. The CDR3 nucleotides are TGTGCCAGCAGCTCATTTTTCCTCACTGAAGCTTTCTTT.

The chain recombines TRBV9 with TRBJ1-1; a possible D gene is TRBD1 (5 bases). Trimming removed 4 bases from V and 0 bases from J, with 13 bases in between. CDR1 is SGDLS and CDR2 is YYNGEE in the germline V gene. CDR3 size: 15 residues. CDR3 DNA sequence: TGTGCCAGCAGCCCAAGCGGGGGTTTGAACACTGAAGCTTTCTTT. The encoded protein is CASSPSGGLNTEAFF.

This chain uses TRBV18 with TRBJ2-3; 8 bases are a match to TRBD1. CDR3 size: 12 residues. V was pared by 2 bases and J by 12 bases, with 4 bases of the junction left unmatched. CDR1 is KGHSH and CDR2 is LQKENI in the germline V gene. In nucleotides, the CDR3 is TGTGCCAGCTCACCAGACAGGGGTTTTCAGTATTTT. Residues: CASSPDRGFQYF.

The genes are TRBV20-1 and TRBJ1-2; a possible D gene is TRBD1 (5 bases). The CDR3 has 15 amino acids. Germline V CDR1 and CDR2: DFQATT, SNEGSKA (reference sequence). V gave up 3 bases and J gave up 1 base, with 15 bases separating them. Here the CDR3 reads CSASTPQGFNYGYTF. CDR3 nucleotide sequence: TGCAGTGCTAGTACCCCTCAGGGCTTTAACTATGGCTACACCTTC.

CDR3 coding DNA: TGTGCCAGCAGCTTGGAGGGGAGCACTGAAGCTTTCTTT. It yields the protein CASSLEGSTEAFF. The rearrangement joins TRBV5-4 to TRBJ1-1, with a possible D match to TRBD1 (5 bases). Germline V gene data show CDR1 as SGHNT and CDR2 as YYREEE (reference sequence). V lost 0 bases and J 4 bases, leaving 7 bases between the germline ends. The CDR3 spans 13 residues. The full variable domain, completed using reference TRBV5-4 and TRBJ1-1, is ETGVTQSPTHLIKTRGQQVTLRCSSQSGHNTVSWYQQALGQGPQFIFQYYREEENGRGNFPPRFSGLQFPNYSSELNVNALELDDSALYLCASSLEGSTEAFFGQGTRLTVV.